Each of the 7 T cell receptor beta chains below was sequenced from the same sample in a study of identical twins. In TCRdb, the 5' RACE reads were re-called with MiXCR into one record per CDR3 protein. The sample includes fewer than 650,000 distinct CDR3 sequences, 9.6% of them seen just once. These data also formed part of another study, on yellow fever vaccine responses in identical twins.

Input material: PBMCs. The receptors derive from a woman between 18 and 30 years old in good health.

V is TRBV7-8 and J is TRBJ2-7, with a weak D call TRBD1 (5 bases). The ends were cut back, 5 bases at V and 3 bases at J, with 14 bases in the middle. The CDR3 loop spans 14 amino acids. Germline CDR1 SGHVS, CDR2 FQNEAQ. The CDR3 region is CASSPGANIYEQYF. As DNA, the CDR3 is TGTGCCAGCAGCCCTGGGGCTAATATCTACGAGCAGTACTTC.

This clonotype came up a few times. The chain couples TRBV6-1 to TRBJ2-3, with D possibly being TRBD1 (7 bases). CDR1 MNHNS and CDR2 SASEGT come from the germline V gene. The CDR3 is 15 amino acids. Trimming cost V 6 bases and J 8 bases, with 21 bases left between them. The CDR3 spells CASSLSRGDLGTQYF. CDR3 DNA: TGTGCCAGCAGCCTTAGCAGGGGGGACTTGGGTACGCAGTATTTT.

This clonotype was seen repeatedly, ten times or more. The chain has TRBV3-1 and TRBJ2-7; tentatively, D is TRBD1 or TRBD2 (5 bases each). The CDR3 extends over 15 amino acids. V dropped 4 bases and J dropped 3 bases, with 16 bases sitting between them. The V gene's germline CDR1 is LGHDT and CDR2 YNNKEL (reference sequence). The CDR3 DNA is TGTGCCAGCAGCCGGACTCGGGGCGGTGACTACGAGCAGTACTTC. Protein sequence: CASSRTRGGDYEQYF.

This clonotype was counted a few times. The chain uses TRBV20-1 and TRBJ2-1; D uncertain. V was pared by 0 bases and J by 4 bases, with 16 bases between. CDR3 length: 16 residues. Germline CDR1 reads DFQATT; CDR2 reads SNEGSKA (reference sequence). CDR3 DNA: TGCAGTGCTAGAGATGTTACAGCCAACTCTTACAATGAGCAGTTCTTC. The encoded protein is CSARDVTANSYNEQFF.

This clonotype was found many times. The chain is built from TRBV12-3 or TRBV12-4 and TRBJ2-7; possibly TRBD2 for D (6 bases). Between the trimmed V and J ends, which lost 7 bases and 0 bases, there was a span of 13 bases. CDR3 length: 14 residues. The CDR3 DNA follows: TGTGCCAGCACCTTTGGGGGGTACTCCTACGAGCAGTACTTC. As protein: CASTFGGYSYEQYF.

This clonotype showed up many times. The rearrangement links TRBV29-1 to TRBJ1-5, with a tentative D call TRBD1 (5 bases). Germline CDR1 SQVTM, CDR2 ANQGSEA. The V gene lost 1 base and the J gene lost 2 bases, with 21 bases spanning the gap. This CDR3 contains 18 residues. The DNA of the CDR3 is TGCAGCGTTGAAGCAATAAGGACACTTAAAGGCGGCAATCAGCCCCAGCATTTT. Amino acids: CSVEAIRTLKGGNQPQHF. Together with reference TRBV29-1 and TRBJ1-5, the CDR3 gives the full variable domain: SAVISQKPSRDICQRGTSLTIQCQVDSQVTMMFWYRQQPGQSLTLIATANQGSEATYESGFVIDKFPISRPNLTFSTLTVSNMSPEDSSIYLCSVEAIRTLKGGNQPQHFGDGTRLSIL.

The sample holds a few counts of this clonotype. The genes are TRBV6-1 and TRBJ1-6; D is ambiguous. V shed 11 bases and J shed 7 bases, with 18 bases lying between them. Germline V gene data show CDR1 as MNHNS and CDR2 as SASEGT. This CDR3 is 14 amino acids long. The CDR3 nucleotides read TGTGCCGGTACCACTACCCTCTACAATTCACCCCTCCACTTT. Translation: CAGTTTLYNSPLHF.